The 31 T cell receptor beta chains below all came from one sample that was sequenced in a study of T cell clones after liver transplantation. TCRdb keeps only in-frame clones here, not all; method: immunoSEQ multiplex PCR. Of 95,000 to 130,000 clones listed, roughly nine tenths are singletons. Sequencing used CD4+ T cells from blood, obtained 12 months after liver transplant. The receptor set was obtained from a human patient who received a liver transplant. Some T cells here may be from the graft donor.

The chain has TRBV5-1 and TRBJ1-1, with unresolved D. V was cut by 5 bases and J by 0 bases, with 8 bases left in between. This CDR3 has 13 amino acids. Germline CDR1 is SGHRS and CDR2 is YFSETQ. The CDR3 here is CASRSQVNTEAFF. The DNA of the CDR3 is TGCGCCAGCAGGTCCCAGGTGAACACTGAAGCTTTCTTT.

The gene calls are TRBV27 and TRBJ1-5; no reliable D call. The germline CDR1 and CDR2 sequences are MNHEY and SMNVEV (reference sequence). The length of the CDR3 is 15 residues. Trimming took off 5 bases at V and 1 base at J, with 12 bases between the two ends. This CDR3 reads CASSPLAISNQPQHF. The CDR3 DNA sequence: TGTGCCAGCAGTCCCCTGGCTATCAGCAATCAGCCCCAGCATTTT.

As DNA, the CDR3 is TGCGCCAGCAGCGCGGACGGTAGCTCCTACAATGAGCAGTTCTTC. This encodes CASSADGSSYNEQFF. The rearrangement uses TRBV4-3 and TRBJ2-1; D remains ambiguous. The germline V gene encodes CDR1 LGHNA and CDR2 YSLEER. The CDR3 is made up of 15 amino acids. V dropped 5 bases and J dropped 0 bases, with 11 bases sitting between them.

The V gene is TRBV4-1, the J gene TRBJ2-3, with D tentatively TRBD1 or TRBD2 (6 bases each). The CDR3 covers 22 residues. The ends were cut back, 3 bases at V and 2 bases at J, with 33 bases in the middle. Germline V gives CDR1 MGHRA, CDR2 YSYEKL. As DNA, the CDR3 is TGCGCCAGCAGCCACCCCGGCCTTGGCAGGGGTGGGACGGGGGTAAACACAGATACGCAGTATTTT. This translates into CASSHPGLGRGGTGVNTDTQYF.

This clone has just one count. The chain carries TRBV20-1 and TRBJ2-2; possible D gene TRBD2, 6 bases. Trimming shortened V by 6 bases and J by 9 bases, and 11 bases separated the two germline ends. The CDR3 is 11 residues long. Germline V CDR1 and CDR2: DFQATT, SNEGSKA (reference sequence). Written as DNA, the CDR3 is TGCAGTGCCAGACTAGATCGGGAGCTGTTTTTT. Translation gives CSARLDRELFF.

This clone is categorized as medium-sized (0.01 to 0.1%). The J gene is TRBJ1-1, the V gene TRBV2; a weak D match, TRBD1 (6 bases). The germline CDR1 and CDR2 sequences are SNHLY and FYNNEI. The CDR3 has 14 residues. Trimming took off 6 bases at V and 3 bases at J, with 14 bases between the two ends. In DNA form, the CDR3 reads TGTGCCAGCAGCGGGGGCAGGGTCGACACTGAAGCTTTCTTT. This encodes CASSGGRVDTEAFF.

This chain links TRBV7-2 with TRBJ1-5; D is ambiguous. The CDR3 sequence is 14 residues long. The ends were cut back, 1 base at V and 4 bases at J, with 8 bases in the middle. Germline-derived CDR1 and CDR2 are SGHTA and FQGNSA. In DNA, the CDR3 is TGTGCCAGCAGCTTAGTGGGTGGTAATCAGCCCCAGCATTTT. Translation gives CASSLVGGNQPQHF.

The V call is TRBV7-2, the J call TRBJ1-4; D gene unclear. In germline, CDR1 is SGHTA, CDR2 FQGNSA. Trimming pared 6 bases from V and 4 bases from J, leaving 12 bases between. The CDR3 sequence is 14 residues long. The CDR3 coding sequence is TGTGCCAGCAGTCAAAGGGAGTTTAATGAAAAACTGTTTTTT. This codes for CASSQREFNEKLFF.

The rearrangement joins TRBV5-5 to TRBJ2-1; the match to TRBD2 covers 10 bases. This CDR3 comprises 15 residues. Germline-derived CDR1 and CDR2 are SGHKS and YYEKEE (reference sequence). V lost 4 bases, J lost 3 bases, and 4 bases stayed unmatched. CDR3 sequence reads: CASSKGLAVYNEQFF. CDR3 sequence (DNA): TGTGCCAGCAGCAAAGGACTAGCGGTCTACAATGAGCAGTTCTTC.

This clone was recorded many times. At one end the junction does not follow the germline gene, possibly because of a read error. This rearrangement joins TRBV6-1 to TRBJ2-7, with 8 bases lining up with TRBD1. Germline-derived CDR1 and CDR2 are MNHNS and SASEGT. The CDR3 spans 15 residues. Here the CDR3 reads CASSGQGTAPYEQYF. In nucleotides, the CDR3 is TGTGCCAGCAGTGGACAGGGGACCGCACCCTATGAGCAGTACTTC.

The CDR3, as DNA: TGTGCCAGCAGCTTAGGGATAGAGCAGTACTTC. Its translation: CASSLGIEQYF. The chain uses TRBV7-2 and TRBJ2-7; D is ambiguous. Germline lookup yields CDR1 SGHTA and CDR2 FQGNSA. Between the trimmed V and J ends, which lost 1 base and 7 bases, there was a span of 5 bases. The CDR3 sequence is 11 residues long.

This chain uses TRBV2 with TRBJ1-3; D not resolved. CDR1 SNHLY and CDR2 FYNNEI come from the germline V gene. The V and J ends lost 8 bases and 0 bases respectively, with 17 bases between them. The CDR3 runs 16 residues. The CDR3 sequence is CASRPADGSSGNTIYF. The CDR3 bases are TGTGCCAGCCGACCCGCGGACGGAAGCTCTGGAAACACCATATATTTT. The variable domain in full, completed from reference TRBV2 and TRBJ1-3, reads EPEVTQTPSHQVTQMGQEVILRCVPISNHLYFYWYRQILGQKVEFLVSFYNNEISEKSEIFDDQFSVERPDGSNFTLKIRSTKLEDSAMYFCASRPADGSSGNTIYFGEGSWLTVV.

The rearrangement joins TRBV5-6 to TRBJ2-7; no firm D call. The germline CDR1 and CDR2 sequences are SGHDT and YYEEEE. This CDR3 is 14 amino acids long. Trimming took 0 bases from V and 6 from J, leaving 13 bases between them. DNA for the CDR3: TGTGCCAGCAGCTTGGACCCAGTAGGGCCCGAGCAGTACTTC. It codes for CASSLDPVGPEQYF.

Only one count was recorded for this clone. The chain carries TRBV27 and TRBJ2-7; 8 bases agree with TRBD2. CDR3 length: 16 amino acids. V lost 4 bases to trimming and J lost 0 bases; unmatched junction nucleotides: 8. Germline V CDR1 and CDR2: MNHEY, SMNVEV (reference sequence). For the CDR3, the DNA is TGTGCCAGCAGTTCCCGGGGGGGGCGCCCCTCCTACGAGCAGTACTTC. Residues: CASSSRGGRPSYEQYF.

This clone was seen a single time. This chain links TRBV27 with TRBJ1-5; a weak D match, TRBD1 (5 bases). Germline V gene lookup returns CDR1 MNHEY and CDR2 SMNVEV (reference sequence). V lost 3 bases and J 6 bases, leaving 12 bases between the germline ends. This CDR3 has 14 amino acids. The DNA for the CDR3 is TGTGCCAGCAGTTTTGGGGGTTCTCGTCAGCCCCAGCATTTT. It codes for CASSFGGSRQPQHF.

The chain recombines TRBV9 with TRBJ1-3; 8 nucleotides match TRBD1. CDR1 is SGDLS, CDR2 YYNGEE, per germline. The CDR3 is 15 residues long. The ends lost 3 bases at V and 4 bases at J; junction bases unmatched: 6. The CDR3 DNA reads TGTGCCAGCAGCGCAGGGGGGACAGGAGGAAACACCATATATTTT. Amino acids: CASSAGGTGGNTIYF.

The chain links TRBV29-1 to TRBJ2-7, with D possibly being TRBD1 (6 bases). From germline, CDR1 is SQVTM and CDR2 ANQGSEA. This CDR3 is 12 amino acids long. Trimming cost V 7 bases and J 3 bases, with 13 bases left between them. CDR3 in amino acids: CSEDRPYYEQYF. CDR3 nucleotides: TGCAGCGAGGACAGACCGTACTACGAGCAGTACTTC.

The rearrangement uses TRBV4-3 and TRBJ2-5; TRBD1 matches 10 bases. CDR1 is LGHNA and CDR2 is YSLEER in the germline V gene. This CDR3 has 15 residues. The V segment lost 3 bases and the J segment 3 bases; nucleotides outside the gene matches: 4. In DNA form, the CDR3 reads TGCGCCAGCAGCCATGGACAGGGGGTCGAAGAGACCCAGTACTTC. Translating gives CASSHGQGVEETQYF.

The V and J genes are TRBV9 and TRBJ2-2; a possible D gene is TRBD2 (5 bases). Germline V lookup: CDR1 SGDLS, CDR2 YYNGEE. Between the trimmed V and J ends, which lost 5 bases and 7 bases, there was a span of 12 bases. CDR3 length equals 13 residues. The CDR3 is CASSLDAGGELFF. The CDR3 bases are TGTGCCAGCAGTCTTGACGCGGGCGGGGAGCTGTTTTTT.

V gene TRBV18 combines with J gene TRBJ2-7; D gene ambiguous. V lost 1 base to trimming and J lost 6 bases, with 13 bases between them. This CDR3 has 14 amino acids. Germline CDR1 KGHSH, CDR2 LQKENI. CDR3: CASSPRETFREQYF. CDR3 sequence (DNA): TGTGCCAGCTCACCACGCGAAACCTTCCGCGAGCAGTACTTC.

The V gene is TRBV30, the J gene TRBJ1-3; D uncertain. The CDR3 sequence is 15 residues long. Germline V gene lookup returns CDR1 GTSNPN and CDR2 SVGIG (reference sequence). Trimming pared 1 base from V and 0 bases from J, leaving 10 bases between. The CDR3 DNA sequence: TGTGCCTGGAGTGGGGGAGCAAGCTCTGGAAACACCATATATTTT. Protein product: CAWSGGASSGNTIYF.

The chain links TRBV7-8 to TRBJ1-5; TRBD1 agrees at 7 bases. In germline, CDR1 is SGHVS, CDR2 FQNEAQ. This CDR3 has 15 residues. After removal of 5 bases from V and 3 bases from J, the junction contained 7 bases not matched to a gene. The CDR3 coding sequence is TGTGCCAGCAGCCCAGGGGGTGGACTCAATCAGCCCCAGCATTTT. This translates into CASSPGGGLNQPQHF.

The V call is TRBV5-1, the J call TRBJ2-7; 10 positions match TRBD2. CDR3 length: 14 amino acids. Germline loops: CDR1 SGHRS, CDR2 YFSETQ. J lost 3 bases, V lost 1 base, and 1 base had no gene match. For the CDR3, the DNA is TGCGCCAGCAGCTTGACTAGCGGGAACTACGAGCAGTACTTC. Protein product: CASSLTSGNYEQYF.

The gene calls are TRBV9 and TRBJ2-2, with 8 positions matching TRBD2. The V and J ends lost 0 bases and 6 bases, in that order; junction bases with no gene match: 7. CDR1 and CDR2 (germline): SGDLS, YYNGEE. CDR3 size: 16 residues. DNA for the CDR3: TGTGCCAGCAGCGTAGTTGGTGGACTAGCCCCCGGGGAGCTGTTTTTT. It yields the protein CASSVVGGLAPGELFF.

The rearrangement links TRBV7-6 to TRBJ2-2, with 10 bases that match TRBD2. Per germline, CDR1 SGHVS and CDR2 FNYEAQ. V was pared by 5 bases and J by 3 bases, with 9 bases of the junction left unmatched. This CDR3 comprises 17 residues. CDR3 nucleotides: TGTGCCAGCAGCCCAATTTCTAGCGGGAGTCACACCGGGGAGCTGTTTTTT. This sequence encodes CASSPISSGSHTGELFF.

The CDR3 protein is CASRNTSFGVQYF. CDR3 bases: TGTGCCAGCAGGAATACTAGCTTTGGGGTTCAGTACTTC. The chain links TRBV2 to TRBJ2-4; TRBD2 might be the D (6 bases). The germline V and J ends were trimmed by 6 bases and 11 bases, with 17 bases remaining between them. Germline values: CDR1 SNHLY, CDR2 FYNNEI. The CDR3 contains 13 residues.

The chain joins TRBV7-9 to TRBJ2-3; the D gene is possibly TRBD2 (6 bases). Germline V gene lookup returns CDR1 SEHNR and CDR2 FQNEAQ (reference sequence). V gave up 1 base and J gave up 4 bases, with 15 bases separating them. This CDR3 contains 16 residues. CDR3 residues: CASSLGPGARADTQYF. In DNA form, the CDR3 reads TGTGCCAGCAGCTTAGGACCGGGAGCAAGGGCAGATACGCAGTATTTT.

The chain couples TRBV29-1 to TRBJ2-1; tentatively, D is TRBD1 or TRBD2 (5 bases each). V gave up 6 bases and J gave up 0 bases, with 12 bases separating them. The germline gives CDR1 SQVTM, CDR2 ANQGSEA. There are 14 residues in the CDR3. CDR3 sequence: CSVERGFSYNEQFF. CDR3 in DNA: TGCAGCGTCGAACGGGGCTTCTCCTACAATGAGCAGTTCTTC.

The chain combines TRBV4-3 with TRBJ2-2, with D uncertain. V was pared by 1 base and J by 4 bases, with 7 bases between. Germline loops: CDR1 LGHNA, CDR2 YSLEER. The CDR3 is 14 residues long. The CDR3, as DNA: TGCGCCAGCAGCCAAGTAGCACTCACCGGGGAGCTGTTTTTT. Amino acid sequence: CASSQVALTGELFF.

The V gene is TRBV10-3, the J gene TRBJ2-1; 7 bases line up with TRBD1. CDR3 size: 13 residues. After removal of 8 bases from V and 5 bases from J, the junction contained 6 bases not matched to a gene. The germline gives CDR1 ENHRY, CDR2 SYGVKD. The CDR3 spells CAIRGQQDNEQFF. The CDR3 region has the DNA TGTGCCATCCGGGGACAGCAAGACAATGAGCAGTTCTTC.

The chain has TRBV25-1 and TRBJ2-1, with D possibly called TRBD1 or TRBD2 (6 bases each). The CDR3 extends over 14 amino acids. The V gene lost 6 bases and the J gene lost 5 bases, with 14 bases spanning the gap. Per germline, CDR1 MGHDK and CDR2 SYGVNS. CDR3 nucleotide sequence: TGTGCCAGCAGGTTGGGGGGCGCGAACAATGAGCAGTTCTTC. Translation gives CASRLGGANNEQFF.